Below, 10 T cell receptor beta chains from the same sample are listed, as sequenced in a study of response to subunit inactivated influenza vaccine. TCRdb re-derived calls from the RT-PCR reads in MiXCR, one entry per CDR3 protein. The table shows about 830,000 distinct CDR3 sequences, with around a sixth occurring only once. Here the sequenced sample was PBMCs from blood, taken 5 days after vaccination. Receptor source: a man aged 45-65 years who received an inactivated influenza vaccine.

The gene calls are TRBV7-8 and TRBJ1-1; 11 nucleotides match TRBD1. The ends lost 6 bases at V and 0 bases at J; junction bases unmatched: 9. In germline, CDR1 is SGHVS, CDR2 FQNEAQ. The CDR3 is 17 amino acids. The CDR3 nucleotides are TGTGCCAGCAGACACGGGACAGGGGGGAACATGAACACTGAAGCTTTCTTT. It is translated as CASRHGTGGNMNTEAFF.

The J gene is TRBJ2-7, the V gene TRBV7-8; the match to TRBD1 covers 8 bases. V lost 4 bases and J lost 5; bases outside the gene matches: 7. Germline V lookup: CDR1 SGHVS, CDR2 FQNEAQ. This CDR3 has 14 residues. The CDR3 here is CASSSRTGSDEQYF. CDR3 nucleotides: TGTGCCAGCAGCTCCAGGACAGGGTCTGACGAGCAGTACTTC.

This clonotype appeared a few times. The chain joins TRBV19 to TRBJ2-5, with D possibly matching TRBD1 (6 bases). The CDR3 loop spans 16 amino acids. Germline-derived CDR1 and CDR2 are LNHDA and SQIVND (reference sequence). V was cut by 8 bases and J by 2 bases, with 21 bases left in between. The CDR3 nucleotides read TGTGCCAGTCGACCTTCGGGACAAGAGCTACAAGAGACCCAGTACTTC. Its protein is CASRPSGQELQETQYF.

This chain joins TRBV6-5 and TRBJ2-2, with no clear D. Per the germline V gene, CDR1 is MNHEY and CDR2 is SVGAGI. V lost 4 bases, J lost 14 bases, and 20 bases lay in between. The CDR3 consists of 14 residues. The CDR3 spells CASSSMDAISQLFF. For the CDR3, the DNA is TGTGCCAGCAGTTCCATGGATGCTATTTCGCAACTGTTTTTT.

The chain carries TRBV6-2 or TRBV6-3 and TRBJ2-1; no firm D call. Trimming cost V 2 bases and J 7 bases, with 12 bases left between them. CDR3 length equals 14 residues. Germline CDR1 and CDR2: MNHEY and SVGEGT. The CDR3 here is CASSYGGLSNEQFF. Here the CDR3 DNA reads TGTGCCAGCAGTTACGGCGGATTGTCGAATGAGCAGTTCTTC.

This chain connects TRBV7-6 to TRBJ2-2; 9 bases line up with TRBD2. This CDR3 contains 16 residues. Germline V gene sequence: CDR1 SGHVS, CDR2 FNYEAQ. The trim removed 5 bases at V and 3 bases at J, leaving 7 bases unmatched. The CDR3 DNA is TGTGCCAGCAGCCCTATAGCGGGGGCCGACACCGGGGAGCTGTTTTTT. This encodes CASSPIAGADTGELFF.

This rearrangement joins TRBV14 to TRBJ2-2, with TRBD2 identical over 7 bases. The CDR3 covers 17 residues. V dropped 5 bases and J dropped 0; count of bases not matched to a gene: 9. Germline CDR1 reads SGHDN; CDR2 reads FVKESK. CDR3 loop: CASSEVGGVANTGELFF. CDR3 nucleotides: TGTGCCAGCAGCGAAGTTGGGGGGGTCGCGAACACCGGGGAGCTGTTTTTT. Full variable domain (remainder filled in from reference TRBV14 and TRBJ2-2): EAGVTQFPSHSVIEKGQTVTLRCDPISGHDNLYWYRRVMGKEIKFLLHFVKESKQDESGMPNNRFLAERTGGTYSTLKVQPAELEDSGVYFCASSEVGGVANTGELFFGEGSRLTVL.

This clonotype appeared a few times. The J gene is TRBJ2-1, the V gene TRBV13, with a weak D call TRBD1 (6 bases). The V gene's germline CDR1 is PRHDT and CDR2 FYEKMQ (reference sequence). Trimming stripped 5 bases from V and 8 bases from J, with 22 bases between. The CDR3 length is 16 residues. The CDR3 DNA sequence: TGTGCCAGCAGCGAGATAGGGGGACACGTTTTAGATGAGCAGTTCTTC. It is translated as CASSEIGGHVLDEQFF.

V is TRBV5-1 and J is TRBJ2-1; TRBD2 aligns across 10 bases. V lost 3 bases and J lost 4; bases outside the gene matches: 10. Germline V gene lookup returns CDR1 SGHRS and CDR2 YFSETQ. CDR3 length equals 17 residues. Written as DNA, the CDR3 is TGCGCCAGCAGCTCTGGAGGAGGACTAGCGGCTTACAATGAGCAGTTCTTC. Encoded protein: CASSSGGGLAAYNEQFF.

The chain combines TRBV15 with TRBJ2-7, with D unclear. The V end was cut by 0 bases, the J end by 4 bases, with 7 bases between. CDR1 and CDR2 (germline): LNHNV, YYDKDF (reference sequence). This CDR3 contains 13 residues. The CDR3 loop reads CATSREVSYEQYF. CDR3 in DNA: TGTGCCACCAGCAGAGAAGTCAGTTACGAGCAGTACTTC.